The clone carrying this T cell receptor (beta chain) appeared many times. Its antigen is unknown. Time point noted: patch test 2, 6 weeks after DPC sensitization. Stated treatment: therapeutic diphenylcyclopropenone sensitization with weekly scalp DPC. This specimen comes from a study of human T cells and chemical hapten exposure. TCRdb analysed the RACE reads with MiXCR anew, one entry per CDR3 protein. The sample has tens of thousands of distinct CDR3 sequences; about 9.4% are singletons. The V and J ends lost 7 bases and 5 bases, in that order; junction bases with no gene match: 4. The CDR3 contains 11 residues. Germline loops: CDR1 SQVTM, CDR2 ANQGSEA. Study observations and caveats: Expanded TCRs produced significantly more large CDR3 similarity clusters than controls did. A positive correlation with patch test score was shown by PT1 expanded TCR counts.

The sequences come from whole blood, collected in connection with sensitization to the hapten diphenylcyclopropenone (DPC). The receptor comes from a woman between 50 and 59 years old with alopecia areata. Some clones in this sample may be carry-over from other donors' samples. The chain recombines TRBV29-1 with TRBJ1-1, with 7 bases identical to TRBD1. CDR3 bases: TGCAGCGGATACAGGGGTACTGAAGCTTTCTTT. This encodes CSGYRGTEAFF.